Listed here is a single T cell receptor (beta chain). This entry belongs to a study of blood T cell repertoires in COVID-19. Libraries were prepared by immunoSEQ multiplex PCR; TCRdb keeps only in-frame clonotypes and omits some of them. The table has some 190,000 clones, roughly 84% seen once. Per germline, CDR1 SEHNR and CDR2 FQNEAQ (reference sequence). Deletions cut 2 bases from V and 4 bases from J, with 12 bases between. CDR3 length equals 15 residues. The receptor was isolated from a woman aged 25 to 39 who had been exposed to COVID-19. The sample consisted of PBMCs or T cells enriched from blood (not recorded which). The V call is TRBV7-9, the J call TRBJ2-1; D is possibly TRBD1 (6 bases). CDR3 loop: CASSLRGMEYNEQFF. CDR3 bases: TGTGCCAGCAGCTTAAGGGGGATGGAGTACAATGAGCAGTTCTTC.